This record covers a single TCR beta chain. These data originate in a study of blood T cell repertoires in COVID-19. Study background: T cells, B-cell-depleted T cells, or PBMCs provided the cDNA or gDNA that served as material.

Repertoires were generated with immunoSEQ multiplex PCR, while TCRdb's copy carries only in-frame clones and drops some. Among approximately 300,000 clones, roughly 88% were seen once, and the ten largest hold 0.85% to 0.9%. The Seattle patients, enrolled during active infection, were followed longitudinally. Sequencing input: peripheral blood. The sequence was obtained from a human donor with COVID-19, enrolled during active disease. The donor label of this sample is uncertain.

The CDR3 here is CASSVGLGIELFF. The CDR3 DNA reads TGTGCCAGCAGCGTGGGACTAGGAATCGAGCTGTTTTTT. V usage is TRBV9 and J usage is TRBJ2-2; TRBD2 matches 8 bases. This CDR3 comprises 13 residues. The germline V gene encodes CDR1 SGDLS and CDR2 YYNGEE. The trim removed 2 bases at V and 11 bases at J, leaving 5 bases unmatched.